This T cell receptor beta chain was recorded in a study of glioma-infiltrating T cells after dendritic cell vaccination. Whole-study context: Patients had newly diagnosed or recurrent glioblastoma and received dendritic cell vaccines.

General observations from the study: Only a small number of patients had complete blood and tumor samples.

Notes on this clone: The antigen remains undetermined.

Time point reported: after dendritic cell vaccination, including at tumor progression/relapse. Before vaccination, two weeks after the third vaccination, and at progression, PBMC were collected. Amplification used 60 V beta primers and 13 J beta primers. The data were produced by immunoSEQ multiplex PCR, yet TCRdb's version contains in-frame clones alone and is incomplete. The table has about 110,000 clones, nearly 90% seen once; the top ten hold over 2.5%. The V and J ends lost 5 bases and 8 bases respectively, with 16 bases between them. Germline CDR1 SGHDT, CDR2 YYEEEE. The CDR3 extends over 13 amino acids.

The source is a human donor with glioblastoma. The V and J genes are TRBV5-6 and TRBJ1-2; no clear D. The sequenced sample was blood, obtained after dendritic cell vaccination. In nucleotides, the CDR3 is TGTGCCAGCAGGACATCGGGAGCGGAAGGCTACACCTTC. It yields the protein CASRTSGAEGYTF.